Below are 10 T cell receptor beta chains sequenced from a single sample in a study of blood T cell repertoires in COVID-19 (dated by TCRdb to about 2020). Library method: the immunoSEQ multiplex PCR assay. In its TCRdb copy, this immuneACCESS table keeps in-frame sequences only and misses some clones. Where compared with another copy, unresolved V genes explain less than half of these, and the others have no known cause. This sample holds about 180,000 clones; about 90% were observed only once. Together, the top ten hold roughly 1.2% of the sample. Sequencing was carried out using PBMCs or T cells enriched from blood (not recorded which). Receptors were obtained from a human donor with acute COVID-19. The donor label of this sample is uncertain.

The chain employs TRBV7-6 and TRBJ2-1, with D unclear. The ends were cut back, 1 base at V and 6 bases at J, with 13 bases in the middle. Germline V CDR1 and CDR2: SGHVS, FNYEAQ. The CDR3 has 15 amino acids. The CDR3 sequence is CASSLGVQIVNEQFF. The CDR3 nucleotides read TGTGCCAGCAGCTTAGGGGTACAGATAGTCAATGAGCAGTTCTTC.

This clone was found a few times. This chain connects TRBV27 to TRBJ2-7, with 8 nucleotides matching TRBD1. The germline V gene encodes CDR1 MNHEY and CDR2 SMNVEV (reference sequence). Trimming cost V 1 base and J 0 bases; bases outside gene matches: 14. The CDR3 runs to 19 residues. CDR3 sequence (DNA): TGTGCCAGCAGTTTATTAGGCCCCGCAATCCAGGGGGCCTCCTACGAGCAGTACTTC. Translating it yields CASSLLGPAIQGASYEQYF.

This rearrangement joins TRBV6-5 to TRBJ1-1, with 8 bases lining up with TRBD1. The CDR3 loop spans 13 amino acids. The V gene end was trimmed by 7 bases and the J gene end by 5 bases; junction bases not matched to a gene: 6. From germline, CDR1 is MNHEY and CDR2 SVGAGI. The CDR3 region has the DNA TGTGCCAGCATCGACAGGGGAGGGACTGAAGCTTTCTTT. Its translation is CASIDRGGTEAFF.

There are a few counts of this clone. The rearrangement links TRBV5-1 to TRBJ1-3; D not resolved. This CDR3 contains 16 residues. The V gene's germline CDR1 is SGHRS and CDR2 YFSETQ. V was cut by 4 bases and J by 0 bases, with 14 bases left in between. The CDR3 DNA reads TGCGCCAGCAGCCTAGGTGACGGAGACTCTGGAAACACCATATATTTT. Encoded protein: CASSLGDGDSGNTIYF.

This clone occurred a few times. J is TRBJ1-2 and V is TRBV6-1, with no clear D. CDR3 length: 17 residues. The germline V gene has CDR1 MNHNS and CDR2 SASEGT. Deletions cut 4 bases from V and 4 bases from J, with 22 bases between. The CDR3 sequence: CASSAGIKEPTSYGYTF. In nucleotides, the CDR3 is TGTGCCAGCAGTGCCGGGATCAAAGAACCTACTAGCTATGGCTACACCTTC.

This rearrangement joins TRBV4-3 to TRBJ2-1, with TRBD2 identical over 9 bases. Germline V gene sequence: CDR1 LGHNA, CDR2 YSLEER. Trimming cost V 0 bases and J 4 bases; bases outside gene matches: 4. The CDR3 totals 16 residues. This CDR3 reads CASSQEASGDYNEQFF. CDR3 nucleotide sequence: TGCGCCAGCAGCCAAGAGGCTAGCGGGGATTACAATGAGCAGTTCTTC.

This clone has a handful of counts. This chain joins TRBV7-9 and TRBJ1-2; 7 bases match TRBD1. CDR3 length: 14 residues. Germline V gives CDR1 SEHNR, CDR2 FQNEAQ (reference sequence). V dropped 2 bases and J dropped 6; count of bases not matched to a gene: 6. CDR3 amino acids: CASSLMEGTDGYTF. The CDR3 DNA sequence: TGTGCCAGCAGCTTAATGGAGGGGACAGATGGCTACACCTTC.

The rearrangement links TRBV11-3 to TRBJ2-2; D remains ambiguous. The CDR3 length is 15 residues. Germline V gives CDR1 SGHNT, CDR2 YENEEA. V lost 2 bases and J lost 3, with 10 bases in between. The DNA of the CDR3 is TGTGCCAGCAGCTTATTAGCAGACGACACCGGGGAGCTGTTTTTT. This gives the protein CASSLLADDTGELFF.

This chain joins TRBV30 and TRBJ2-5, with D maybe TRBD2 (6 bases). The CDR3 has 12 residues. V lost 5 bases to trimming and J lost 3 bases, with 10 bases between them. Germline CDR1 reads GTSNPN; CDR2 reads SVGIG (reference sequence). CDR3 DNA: TGTGCCTGGTCGGGCGGGGAAGAGACCCAGTACTTC. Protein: CAWSGGEETQYF.

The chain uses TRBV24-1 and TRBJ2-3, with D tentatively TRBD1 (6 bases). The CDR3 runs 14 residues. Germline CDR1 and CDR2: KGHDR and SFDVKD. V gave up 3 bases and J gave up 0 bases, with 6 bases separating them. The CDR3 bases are TGTGCCACCAGTGATGACAGGAGCACAGATACGCAGTATTTT. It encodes CATSDDRSTDTQYF.